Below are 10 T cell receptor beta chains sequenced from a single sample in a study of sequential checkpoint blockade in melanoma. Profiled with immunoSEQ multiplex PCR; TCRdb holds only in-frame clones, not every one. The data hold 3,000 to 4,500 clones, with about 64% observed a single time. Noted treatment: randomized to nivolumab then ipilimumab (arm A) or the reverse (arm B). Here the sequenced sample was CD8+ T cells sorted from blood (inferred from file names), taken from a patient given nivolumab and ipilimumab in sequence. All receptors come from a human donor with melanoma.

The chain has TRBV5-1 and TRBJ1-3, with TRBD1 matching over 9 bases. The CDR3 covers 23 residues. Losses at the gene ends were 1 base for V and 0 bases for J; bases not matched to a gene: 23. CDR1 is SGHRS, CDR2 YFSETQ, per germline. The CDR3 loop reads CASSLIQGAGTLNPSASGNTIYF. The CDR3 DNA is TGCGCCAGCAGCTTGATACAGGGGGCCGGGACTTTGAACCCTTCTGCCTCTGGAAACACCATATATTTT.

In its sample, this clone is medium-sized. CDR3 in DNA: TGTGCCAGCAGCACCGGGACTAGCGTTACCTACGAGCAGTACTTC. Encoded protein: CASSTGTSVTYEQYF. This chain uses TRBV14 with TRBJ2-7; 10 bases fit TRBD2. The CDR3 has 15 residues. The germline V gene encodes CDR1 SGHDN and CDR2 FVKESK. The V and J ends lost 5 bases and 2 bases, in that order; junction bases with no gene match: 6.

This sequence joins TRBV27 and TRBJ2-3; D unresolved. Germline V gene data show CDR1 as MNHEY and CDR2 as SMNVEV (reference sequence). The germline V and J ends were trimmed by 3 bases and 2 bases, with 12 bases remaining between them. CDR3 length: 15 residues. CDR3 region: CASSLSGTNTDTQYF. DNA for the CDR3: TGTGCCAGCAGTTTGTCGGGTACCAACACAGATACGCAGTATTTT.

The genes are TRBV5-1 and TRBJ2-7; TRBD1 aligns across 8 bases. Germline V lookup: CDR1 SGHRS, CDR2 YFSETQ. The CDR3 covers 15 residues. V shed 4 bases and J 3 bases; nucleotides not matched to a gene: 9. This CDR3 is CASSAAGGLFYEQYF. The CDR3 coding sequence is TGCGCCAGCAGCGCGGCAGGGGGCTTATTCTACGAGCAGTACTTC. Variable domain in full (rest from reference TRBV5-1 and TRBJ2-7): KAGVTQTPRYLIKTRGQQVTLSCSPISGHRSVSWYQQTPGQGLQFLFEYFSETQRNKGNFPGRFSGRQFSNSRSEMNVSTLELGDSALYLCASSAAGGLFYEQYFGPGTRLTVT.

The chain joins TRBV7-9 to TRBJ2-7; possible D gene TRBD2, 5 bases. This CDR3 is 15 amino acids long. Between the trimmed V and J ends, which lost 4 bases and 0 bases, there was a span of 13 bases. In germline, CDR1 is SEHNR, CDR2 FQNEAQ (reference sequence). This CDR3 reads CASSSDWESSYEQYF. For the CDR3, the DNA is TGTGCCAGCAGCTCAGATTGGGAGAGCTCCTACGAGCAGTACTTC.

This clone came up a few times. The CDR3 nucleotides are TGCGCCAGCAGCCAAGATTCGCGGGGGGGGCAAGAGACCCAGTACTTC. It specifies CASSQDSRGGQETQYF. This sequence joins TRBV4-3 and TRBJ2-5, with 9 bases that match TRBD2. Looked up from germline, CDR1 is LGHNA and CDR2 is YSLEER. The CDR3 covers 16 residues. Trimming cost V 0 bases and J 2 bases; bases outside gene matches: 4.

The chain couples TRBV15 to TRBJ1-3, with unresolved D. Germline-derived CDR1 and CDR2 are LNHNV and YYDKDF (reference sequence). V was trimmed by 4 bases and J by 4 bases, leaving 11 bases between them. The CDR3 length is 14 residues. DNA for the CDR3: TGTGCCACCAGCACCTCATCCGAGGGAAACACCATATATTTT. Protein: CATSTSSEGNTIYF. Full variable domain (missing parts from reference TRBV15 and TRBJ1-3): DAMVIQNPRYQVTQFGKPVTLSCSQTLNHNVMYWYQQKSSQAPKLLFHYYDKDFNNEADTPDNFQSRRPNTSFCFLDIRSPGLGDTAMYLCATSTSSEGNTIYFGEGSWLTVV.

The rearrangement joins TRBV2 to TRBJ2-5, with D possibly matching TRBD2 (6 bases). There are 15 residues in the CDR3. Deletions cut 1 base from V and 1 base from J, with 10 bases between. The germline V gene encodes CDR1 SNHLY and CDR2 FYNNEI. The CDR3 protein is CASSEVAETQETQYF. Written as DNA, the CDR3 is TGTGCCAGCAGTGAAGTAGCGGAAACCCAAGAGACCCAGTACTTC.

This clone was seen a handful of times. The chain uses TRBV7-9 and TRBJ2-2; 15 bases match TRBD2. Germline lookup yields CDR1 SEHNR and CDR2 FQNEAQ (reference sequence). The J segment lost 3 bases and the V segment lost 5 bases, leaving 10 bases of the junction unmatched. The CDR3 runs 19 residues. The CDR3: CASSGSPGLAGGDTGELFF. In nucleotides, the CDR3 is TGTGCCAGCAGCGGGTCTCCGGGACTAGCGGGAGGCGACACCGGGGAGCTGTTTTTT. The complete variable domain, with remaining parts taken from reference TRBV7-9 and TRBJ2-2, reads DTGVSQNPRHKITKRGQNVTFRCDPISEHNRLYWYRQTLGQGPEFLTYFQNEAQLEKSRLLSDRFSAERPKGSFSTLEIQRTEQGDSAMYLCASSGSPGLAGGDTGELFFGEGSRLTVL.

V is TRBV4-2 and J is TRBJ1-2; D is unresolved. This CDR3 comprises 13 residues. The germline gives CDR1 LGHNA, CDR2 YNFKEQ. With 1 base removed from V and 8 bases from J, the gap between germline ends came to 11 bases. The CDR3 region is CASSQGAARGYTF. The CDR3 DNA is TGTGCCAGCAGCCAAGGGGCTGCACGGGGCTACACCTTC.